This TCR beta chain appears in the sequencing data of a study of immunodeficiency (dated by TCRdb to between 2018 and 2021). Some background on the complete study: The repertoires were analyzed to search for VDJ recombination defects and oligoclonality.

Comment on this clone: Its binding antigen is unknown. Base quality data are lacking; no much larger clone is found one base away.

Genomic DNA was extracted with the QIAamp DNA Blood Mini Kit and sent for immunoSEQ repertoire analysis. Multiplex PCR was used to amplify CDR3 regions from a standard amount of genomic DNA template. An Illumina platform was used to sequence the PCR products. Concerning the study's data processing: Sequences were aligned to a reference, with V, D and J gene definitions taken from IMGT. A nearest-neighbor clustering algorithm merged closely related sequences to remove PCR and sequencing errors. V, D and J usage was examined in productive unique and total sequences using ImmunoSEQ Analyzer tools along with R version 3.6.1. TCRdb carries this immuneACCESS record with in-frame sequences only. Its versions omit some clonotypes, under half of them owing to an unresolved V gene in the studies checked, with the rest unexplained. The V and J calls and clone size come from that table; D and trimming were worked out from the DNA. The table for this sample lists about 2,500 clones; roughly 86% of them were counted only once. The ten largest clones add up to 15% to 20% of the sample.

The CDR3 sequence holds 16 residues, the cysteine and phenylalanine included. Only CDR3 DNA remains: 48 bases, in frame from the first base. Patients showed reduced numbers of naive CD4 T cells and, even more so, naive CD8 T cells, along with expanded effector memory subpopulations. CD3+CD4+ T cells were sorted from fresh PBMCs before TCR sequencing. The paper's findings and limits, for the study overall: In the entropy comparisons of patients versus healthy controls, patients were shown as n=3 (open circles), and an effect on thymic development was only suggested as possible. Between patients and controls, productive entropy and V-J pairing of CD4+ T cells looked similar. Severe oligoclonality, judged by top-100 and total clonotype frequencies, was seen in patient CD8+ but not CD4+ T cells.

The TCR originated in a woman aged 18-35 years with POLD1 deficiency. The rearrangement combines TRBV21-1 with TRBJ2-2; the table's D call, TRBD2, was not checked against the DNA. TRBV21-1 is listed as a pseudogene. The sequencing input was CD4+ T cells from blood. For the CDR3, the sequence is CASTQRREGLTGELFF. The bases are TGTGCCAGCACCCAACGGCGGGAGGGCCTCACCGGGGAGCTGTTTTTT.